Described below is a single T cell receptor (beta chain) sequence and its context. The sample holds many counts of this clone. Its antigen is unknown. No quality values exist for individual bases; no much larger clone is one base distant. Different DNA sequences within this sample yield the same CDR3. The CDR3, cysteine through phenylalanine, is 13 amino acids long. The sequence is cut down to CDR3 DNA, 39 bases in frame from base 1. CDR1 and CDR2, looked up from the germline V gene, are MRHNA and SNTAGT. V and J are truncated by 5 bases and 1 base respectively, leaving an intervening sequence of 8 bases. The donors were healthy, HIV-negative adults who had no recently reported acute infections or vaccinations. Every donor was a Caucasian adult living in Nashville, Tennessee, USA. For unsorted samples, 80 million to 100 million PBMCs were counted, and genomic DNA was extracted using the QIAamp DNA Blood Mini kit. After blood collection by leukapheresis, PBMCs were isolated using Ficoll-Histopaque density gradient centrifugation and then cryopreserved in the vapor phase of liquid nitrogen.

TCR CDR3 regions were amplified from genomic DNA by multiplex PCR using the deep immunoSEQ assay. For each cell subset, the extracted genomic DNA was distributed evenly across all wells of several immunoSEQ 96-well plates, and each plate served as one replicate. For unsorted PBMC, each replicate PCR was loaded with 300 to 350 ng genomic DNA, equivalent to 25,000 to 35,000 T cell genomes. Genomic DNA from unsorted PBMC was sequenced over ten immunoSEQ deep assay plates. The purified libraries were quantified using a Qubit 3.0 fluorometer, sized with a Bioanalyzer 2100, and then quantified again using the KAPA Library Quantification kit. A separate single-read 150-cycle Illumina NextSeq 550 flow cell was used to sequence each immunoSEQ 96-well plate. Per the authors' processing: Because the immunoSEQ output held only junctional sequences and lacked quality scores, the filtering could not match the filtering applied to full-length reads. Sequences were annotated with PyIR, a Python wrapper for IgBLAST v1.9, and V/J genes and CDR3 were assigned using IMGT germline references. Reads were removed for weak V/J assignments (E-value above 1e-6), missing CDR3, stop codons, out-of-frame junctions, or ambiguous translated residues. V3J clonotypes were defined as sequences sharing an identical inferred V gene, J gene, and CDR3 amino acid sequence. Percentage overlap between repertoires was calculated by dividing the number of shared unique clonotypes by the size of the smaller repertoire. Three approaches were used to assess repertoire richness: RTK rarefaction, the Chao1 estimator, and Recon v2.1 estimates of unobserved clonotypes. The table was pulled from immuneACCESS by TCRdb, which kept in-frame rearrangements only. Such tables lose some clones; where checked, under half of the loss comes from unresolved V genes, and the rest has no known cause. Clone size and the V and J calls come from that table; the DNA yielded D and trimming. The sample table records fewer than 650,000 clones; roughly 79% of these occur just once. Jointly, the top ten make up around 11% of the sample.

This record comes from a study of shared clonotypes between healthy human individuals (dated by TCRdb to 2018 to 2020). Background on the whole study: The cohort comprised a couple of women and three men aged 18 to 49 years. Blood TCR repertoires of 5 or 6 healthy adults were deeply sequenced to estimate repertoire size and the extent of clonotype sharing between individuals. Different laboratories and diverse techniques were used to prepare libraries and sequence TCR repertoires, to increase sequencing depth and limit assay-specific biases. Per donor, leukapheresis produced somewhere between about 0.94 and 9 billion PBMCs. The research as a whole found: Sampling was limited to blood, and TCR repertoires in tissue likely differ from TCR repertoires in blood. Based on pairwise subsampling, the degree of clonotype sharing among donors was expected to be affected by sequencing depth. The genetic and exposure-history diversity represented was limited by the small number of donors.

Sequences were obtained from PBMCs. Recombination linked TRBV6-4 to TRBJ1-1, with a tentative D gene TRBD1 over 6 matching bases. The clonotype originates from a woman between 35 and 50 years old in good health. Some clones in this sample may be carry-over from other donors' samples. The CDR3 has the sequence CASSSGENTEAFF. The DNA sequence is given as TGTGCCAGCAGTTCAGGGGAGAACACTGAAGCTTTCTTT.